A single sample is the source of the 7 T cell receptor beta chains below, sequenced in a study. MiXCR, run by TCRdb on the 5' RACE reads, gives a single entry per CDR3 protein. The table records roughly 56,000 distinct CDR3 sequences, almost 30% of them present only once. Sequenced input: tumor-infiltrating naive CD4+ T cells sorted from the breast tumor. Regarding subset: naive CD4+ T cells, CD4+CD45RA+CD25-. These receptors originate from a female donor with breast cancer.

This clonotype was seen a handful of times. An end of the junction does not agree with germline; a read error may underlie this. The V gene is TRBV5-1, the J gene TRBJ2-1, with 12 nucleotides matching TRBD2. Germline CDR1 is SGHRS and CDR2 is YFSETQ. CDR3 length: 14 amino acids. This chain's CDR3 is CTSSSLAGGNEQFF. CDR3 bases: TGCACCAGCAGCTCCCTAGCGGGAGGGAATGAGCAGTTCTTC.

This clonotype was counted only a few times. The chain recombines TRBV29-1 with TRBJ1-2; possible D gene TRBD1, 6 bases. This CDR3 has 14 amino acids. Germline-derived CDR1 and CDR2 are SQVTM and ANQGSEA. Deletions cut 5 bases from V and 4 bases from J, with 17 bases between. CDR3 in amino acids: CSVIRGGASYGYTF. CDR3 sequence (DNA): TGCAGCGTTATTCGGGGGGGGGCCTCCTATGGCTACACCTTC.

This clonotype was recorded many times. The chain is built from TRBV7-3 and TRBJ2-1; D not resolved. The germline CDR1 and CDR2 sequences are SGHTA and FQGTGA. The CDR3 is 14 amino acids. V was cut by 2 bases and J by 9 bases, with 14 bases left in between. As DNA, the CDR3 is TGTGCCAGCAGCTTAGGGCCCACCGGCGGTGAGCAGTTCTTC. As protein: CASSLGPTGGEQFF.

This clonotype was seen only a few times. The rearrangement joins TRBV12-3 or TRBV12-4 to TRBJ1-6; the match to TRBD1 covers 8 bases. After removal of 6 bases from V and 8 bases from J, the junction contained 6 bases not matched to a gene. The CDR3 consists of 14 residues. The CDR3 spells CASSVTGGYSPLHF. The CDR3 DNA reads as TGTGCCAGCAGCGTCACAGGGGGTTATTCACCCCTCCACTTT.

This clonotype has ten or more counts. The chain combines TRBV6-5 with TRBJ2-2; tentatively, D is TRBD1 (6 bases). Germline values: CDR1 MNHEY, CDR2 SVGAGI. The V end lost 6 bases, the J end lost 5 bases, and 7 bases lay between the germline ends. There are 12 residues in the CDR3. CDR3 sequence: CASRQGTGELFF. The CDR3 DNA sequence: TGTGCCAGCAGGCAGGGGACCGGGGAGCTGTTTTTT.

This clonotype was detected ten times or more. This sequence joins TRBV6-2 or TRBV6-3 and TRBJ2-7; either TRBD1 or TRBD2 may fit D (5 bases each). CDR3 length equals 14 residues. Deletions cut 2 bases from V and 2 bases from J, with 10 bases between. From germline, CDR1 is MNHEY and CDR2 SVGEGT. CDR3 region: CASSYRDGPYEQYF. The CDR3 nucleotides are TGTGCCAGCAGTTACAGGGACGGCCCCTACGAGCAGTACTTC.

This clonotype was counted only a few times. The V and J genes are TRBV12-3 or TRBV12-4 and TRBJ2-1; the match to TRBD2 covers 12 bases. The length of the CDR3 is 15 residues. Trimming removed 5 bases from V and 8 bases from J; junction bases left unmatched: 7. The CDR3, as DNA: TGTGCCAGCAGTACAACTAGCGGGAGGAGCGATGAGCAGTTCTTC. Protein product: CASSTTSGRSDEQFF.